This T cell receptor beta chain was identified during a study of T cells after yellow fever vaccination. From the 5' RACE reads, TCRdb called clonotypes with MiXCR, one entry per CDR3 protein. The sample holds 300,000 to 400,000 distinct CDR3 sequences, 8.7% seen once. Germline CDR1 and CDR2: GTSNPN and SVGIG (reference sequence). Trimming cost V 2 bases and J 0 bases, with 16 bases left between them. The CDR3 loop spans 17 amino acids. The sample here was PBMCs, taken on the day of the first yellow fever vaccination. The chain combines TRBV30 with TRBJ1-4; weak D call: TRBD1 (5 bases). This receptor was taken from a man between 18 and 35 years old who received the YFV17D yellow fever vaccine. The CDR3 nucleotides are TGTGCCTGGAGTACAGGAGTCCCAAGATCAACTAATGAAAAACTGTTTTTT. Translated, it gives CAWSTGVPRSTNEKLFF.